What follows describes a single T cell receptor (beta chain). Its target is not known. The sample belongs to a study of CD4 T cells in relation to SARS-CoV-2 and coronaviruses. Sorted naive or memory CD4+ cells met CEF peptides for approximately ten days. The data were produced by immunoSEQ multiplex PCR, yet TCRdb's version contains in-frame clones alone and is incomplete. The sample lists some 40,000 clones; around 77% were seen once. The germline CDR1 and CDR2 sequences are SGDLS and YYNGEE. Trimming cost V 4 bases and J 5 bases, with 9 bases left between them. This CDR3 has 12 amino acids. Source material: memory CD4+ T cells from PBMCs, cultured in vitro. This TCR was recovered from an adult with COVID-19. The J gene is TRBJ2-5, the V gene TRBV9; D call uncertain. The CDR3 here is CASSQHGETQYF. CDR3 nucleotide sequence: TGTGCCAGCAGCCAACACGGGGAGACCCAGTACTTC.